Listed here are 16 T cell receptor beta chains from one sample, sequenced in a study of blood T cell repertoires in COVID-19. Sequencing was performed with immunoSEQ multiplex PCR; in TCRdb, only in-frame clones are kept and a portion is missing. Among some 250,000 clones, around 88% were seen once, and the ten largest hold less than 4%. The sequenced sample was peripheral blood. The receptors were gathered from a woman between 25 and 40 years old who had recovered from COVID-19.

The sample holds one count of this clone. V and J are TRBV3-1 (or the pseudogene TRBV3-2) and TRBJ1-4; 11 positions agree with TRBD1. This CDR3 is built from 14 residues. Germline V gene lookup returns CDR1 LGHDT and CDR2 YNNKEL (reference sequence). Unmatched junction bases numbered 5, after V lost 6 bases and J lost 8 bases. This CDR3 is CASRGTGGQEKLFF. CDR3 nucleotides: TGTGCCAGCAGGGGGACAGGGGGTCAAGAAAAACTGTTTTTT.

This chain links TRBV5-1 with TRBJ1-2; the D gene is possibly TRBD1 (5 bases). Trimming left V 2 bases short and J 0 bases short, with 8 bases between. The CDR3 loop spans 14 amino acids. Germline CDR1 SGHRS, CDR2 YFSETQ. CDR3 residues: CASSLGTTNYGYTF. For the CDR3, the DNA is TGCGCCAGCAGCTTAGGGACTACTAACTATGGCTACACCTTC.

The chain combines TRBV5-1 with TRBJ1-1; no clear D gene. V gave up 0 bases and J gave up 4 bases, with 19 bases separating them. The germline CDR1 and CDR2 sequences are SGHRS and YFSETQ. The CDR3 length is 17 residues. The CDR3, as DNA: TGCGCCAGCAGCTTGGCCAATATTGTTGAGGGTGGCACTGAAGCTTTCTTT. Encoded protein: CASSLANIVEGGTEAFF. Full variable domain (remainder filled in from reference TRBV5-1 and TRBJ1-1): KAGVTQTPRYLIKTRGQQVTLSCSPISGHRSVSWYQQTPGQGLQFLFEYFSETQRNKGNFPGRFSGRQFSNSRSEMNVSTLELGDSALYLCASSLANIVEGGTEAFFGQGTRLTVV.

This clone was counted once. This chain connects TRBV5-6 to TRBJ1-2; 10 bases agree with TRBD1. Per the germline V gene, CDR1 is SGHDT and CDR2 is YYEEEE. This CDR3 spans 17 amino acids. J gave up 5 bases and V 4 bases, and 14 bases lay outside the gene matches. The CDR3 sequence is CASSPGTGALPWYGYTF. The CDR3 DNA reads TGTGCCAGCAGCCCAGGGACAGGGGCCCTCCCCTGGTATGGCTACACCTTC.

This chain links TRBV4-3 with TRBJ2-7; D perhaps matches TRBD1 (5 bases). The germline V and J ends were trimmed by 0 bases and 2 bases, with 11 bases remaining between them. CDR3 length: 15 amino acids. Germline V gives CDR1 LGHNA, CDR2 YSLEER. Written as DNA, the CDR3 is TGCGCCAGCAGCCAAGAGAGGACAAATCCCTACGAGCAGTACTTC. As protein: CASSQERTNPYEQYF.

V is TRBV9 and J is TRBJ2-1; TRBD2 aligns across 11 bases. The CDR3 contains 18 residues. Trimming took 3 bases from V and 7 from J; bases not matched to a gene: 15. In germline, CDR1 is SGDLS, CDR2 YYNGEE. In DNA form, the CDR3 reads TGTGCCAGCAGCGAGAGTTTAGCGGGGGGGCCAAGGTGGAATGAGCAGTTCTTC. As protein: CASSESLAGGPRWNEQFF.

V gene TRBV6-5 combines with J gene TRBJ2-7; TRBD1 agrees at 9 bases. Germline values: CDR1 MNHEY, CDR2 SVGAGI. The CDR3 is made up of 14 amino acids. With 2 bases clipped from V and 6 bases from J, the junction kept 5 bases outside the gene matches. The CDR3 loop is CASSYNNRGREQYF. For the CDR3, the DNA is TGTGCCAGCAGTTACAATAACAGGGGGCGCGAGCAGTACTTC.

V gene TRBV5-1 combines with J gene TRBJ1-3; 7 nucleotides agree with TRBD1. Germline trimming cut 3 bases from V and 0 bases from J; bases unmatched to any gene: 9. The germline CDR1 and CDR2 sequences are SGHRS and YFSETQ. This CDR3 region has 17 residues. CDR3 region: CASSSNGRGNSGNTIYF. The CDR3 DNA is TGCGCCAGCAGCTCAAACGGCAGGGGGAACTCTGGAAACACCATATATTTT.

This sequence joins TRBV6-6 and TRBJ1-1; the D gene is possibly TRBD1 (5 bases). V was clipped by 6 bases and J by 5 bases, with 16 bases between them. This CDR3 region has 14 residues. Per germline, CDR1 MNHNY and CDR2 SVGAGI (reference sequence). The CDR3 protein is CASRGGVRETEAFF. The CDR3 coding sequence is TGTGCCAGCAGGGGGGGGGTCCGCGAGACTGAAGCTTTCTTT.

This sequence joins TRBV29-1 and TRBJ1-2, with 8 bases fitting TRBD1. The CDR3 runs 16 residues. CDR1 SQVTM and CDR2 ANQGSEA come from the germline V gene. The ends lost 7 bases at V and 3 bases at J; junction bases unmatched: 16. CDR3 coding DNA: TGCAGCGCGTACCGGGACAGGAACCCCGTAGACTATGGCTACACCTTC. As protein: CSAYRDRNPVDYGYTF.

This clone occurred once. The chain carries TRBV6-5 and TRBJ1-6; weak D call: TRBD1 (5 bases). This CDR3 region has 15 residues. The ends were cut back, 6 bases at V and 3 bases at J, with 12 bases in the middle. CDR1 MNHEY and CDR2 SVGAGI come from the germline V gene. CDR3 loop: CASRLKDNYNSPLHF. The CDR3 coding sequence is TGTGCCAGCAGGCTGAAGGACAACTATAATTCACCCCTCCACTTT.

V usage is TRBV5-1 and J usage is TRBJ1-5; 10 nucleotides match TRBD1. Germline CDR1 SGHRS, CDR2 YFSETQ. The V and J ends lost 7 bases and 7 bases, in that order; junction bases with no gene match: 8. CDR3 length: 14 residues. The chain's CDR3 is CASSTGTGDQPQHF. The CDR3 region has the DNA TGCGCCAGCTCAACAGGGACAGGGGACCAGCCCCAGCATTTT.

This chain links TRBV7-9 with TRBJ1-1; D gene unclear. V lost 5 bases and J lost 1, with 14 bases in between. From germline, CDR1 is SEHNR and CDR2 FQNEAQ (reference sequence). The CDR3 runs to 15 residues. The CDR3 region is CASSQLLGGNTEAFF. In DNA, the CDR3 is TGTGCCAGCAGCCAGCTCCTCGGAGGGAACACTGAAGCTTTCTTT. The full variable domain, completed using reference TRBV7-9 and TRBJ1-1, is DTGVSQNPRHKITKRGQNVTFRCDPISEHNRLYWYRQTLGQGPEFLTYFQNEAQLEKSRLLSDRFSAERPKGSFSTLEIQRTEQGDSAMYLCASSQLLGGNTEAFFGQGTRLTVV.

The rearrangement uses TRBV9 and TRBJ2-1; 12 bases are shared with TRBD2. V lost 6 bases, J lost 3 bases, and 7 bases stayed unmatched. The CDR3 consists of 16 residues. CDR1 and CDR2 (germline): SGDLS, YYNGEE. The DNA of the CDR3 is TGTGCCAGCACCCTGACTAGCGGGGGCCTCTACAATGAGCAGTTCTTC. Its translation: CASTLTSGGLYNEQFF. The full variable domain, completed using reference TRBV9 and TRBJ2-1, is DSGVTQTPKHLITATGQRVTLRCSPRSGDLSVYWYQQSLDQGLQFLIQYYNGEERAKGNILERFSAQQFPDLHSELNLSSLELGDSALYFCASTLTSGGLYNEQFFGPGTRLTVL.

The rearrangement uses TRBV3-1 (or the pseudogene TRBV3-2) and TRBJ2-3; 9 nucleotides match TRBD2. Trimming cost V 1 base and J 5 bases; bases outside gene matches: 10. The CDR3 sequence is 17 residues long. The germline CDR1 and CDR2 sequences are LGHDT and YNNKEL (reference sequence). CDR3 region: CASSQVLAGQRGDTQYF. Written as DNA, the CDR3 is TGTGCCAGCAGCCAAGTACTAGCGGGCCAGCGGGGAGATACGCAGTATTTT.

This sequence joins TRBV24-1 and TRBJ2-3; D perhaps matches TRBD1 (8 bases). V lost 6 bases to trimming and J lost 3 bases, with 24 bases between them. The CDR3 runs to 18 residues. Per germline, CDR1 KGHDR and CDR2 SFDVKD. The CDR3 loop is CATSPGGGTGFVTDTQYF. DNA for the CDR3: TGTGCCACCAGTCCCGGGGGAGGGACAGGTTTTGTGACAGATACGCAGTATTTT.